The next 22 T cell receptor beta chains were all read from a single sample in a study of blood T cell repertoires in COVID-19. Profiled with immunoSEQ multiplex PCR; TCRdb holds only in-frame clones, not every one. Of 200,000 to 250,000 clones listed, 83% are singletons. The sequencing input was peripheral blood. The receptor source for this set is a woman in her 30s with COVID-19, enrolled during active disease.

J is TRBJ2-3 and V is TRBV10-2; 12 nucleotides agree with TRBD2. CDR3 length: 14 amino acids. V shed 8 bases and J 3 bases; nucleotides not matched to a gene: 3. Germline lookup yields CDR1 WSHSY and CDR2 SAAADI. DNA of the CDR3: TGCGCCAGCCGACTAGCGGGAGTGACAGATACGCAGTATTTT. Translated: CASRLAGVTDTQYF.

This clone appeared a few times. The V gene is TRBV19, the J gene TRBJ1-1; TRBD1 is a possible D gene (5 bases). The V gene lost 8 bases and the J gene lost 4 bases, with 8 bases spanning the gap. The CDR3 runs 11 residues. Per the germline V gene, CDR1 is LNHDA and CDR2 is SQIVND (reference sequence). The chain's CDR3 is CASRRGTEAFF. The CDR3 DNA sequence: TGTGCCAGTCGAAGGGGCACTGAAGCTTTCTTT. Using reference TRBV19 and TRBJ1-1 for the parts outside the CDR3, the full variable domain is DGGITQSPKYLFRKEGQNVTLSCEQNLNHDAMYWYRQDPGQGLRLIYYSQIVNDFQKGDIAEGYSVSREKKESFPLTVTSAQKNPTAFYLCASRRGTEAFFGQGTRLTVV.

For the CDR3, the DNA is TGTGCCAGCAGTTCCCCTTCGGGATATCCGCAGTATTTT. Protein sequence: CASSSPSGYPQYF. The chain uses TRBV28 and TRBJ2-3, with TRBD2 as a possible D gene (5 bases). The V and J ends lost 4 bases and 10 bases respectively, with 15 bases between them. The CDR3 sequence is 13 residues long. Germline V lookup: CDR1 MDHEN, CDR2 SYDVKM.

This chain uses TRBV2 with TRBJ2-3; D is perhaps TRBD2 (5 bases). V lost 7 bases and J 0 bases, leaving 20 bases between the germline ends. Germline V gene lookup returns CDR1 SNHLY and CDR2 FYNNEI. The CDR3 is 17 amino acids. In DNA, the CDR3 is TGTGCCAGCATCGATTCGACTATTTTTACTAGCACAGATACGCAGTATTTT. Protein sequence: CASIDSTIFTSTDTQYF.

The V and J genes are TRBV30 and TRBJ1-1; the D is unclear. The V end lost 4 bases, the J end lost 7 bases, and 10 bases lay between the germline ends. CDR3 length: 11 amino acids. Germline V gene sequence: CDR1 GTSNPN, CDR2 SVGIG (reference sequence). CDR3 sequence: CAWKRESEAFF. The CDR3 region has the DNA TGTGCCTGGAAAAGGGAGAGTGAAGCTTTCTTT.

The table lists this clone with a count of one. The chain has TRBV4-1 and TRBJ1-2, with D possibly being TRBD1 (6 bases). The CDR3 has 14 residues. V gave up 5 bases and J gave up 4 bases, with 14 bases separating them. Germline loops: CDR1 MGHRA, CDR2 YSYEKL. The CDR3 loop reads CASSFRDKPYGYTF. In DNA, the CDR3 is TGCGCCAGCAGCTTTCGGGACAAGCCCTATGGCTACACCTTC.

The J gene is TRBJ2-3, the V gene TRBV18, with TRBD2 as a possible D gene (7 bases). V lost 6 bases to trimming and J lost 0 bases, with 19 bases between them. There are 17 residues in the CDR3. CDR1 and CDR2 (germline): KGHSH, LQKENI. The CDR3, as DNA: TGTGCCAGCTCGCAACGGGGGGACAAAACTAGCACAGATACGCAGTATTTT. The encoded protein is CASSQRGDKTSTDTQYF. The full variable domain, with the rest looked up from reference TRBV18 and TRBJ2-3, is NAGVMQNPRHLVRRRGQEARLRCSPMKGHSHVYWYRQLPEEGLKFMVYLQKENIIDESGMPKERFSAEFPKEGPSILRIQQVVRGDSAAYFCASSQRGDKTSTDTQYFGPGTRLTVL.

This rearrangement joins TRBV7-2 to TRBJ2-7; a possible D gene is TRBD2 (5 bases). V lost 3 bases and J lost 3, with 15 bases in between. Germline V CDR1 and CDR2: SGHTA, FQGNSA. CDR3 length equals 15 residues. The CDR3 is CASSFPSVGDYEQYF. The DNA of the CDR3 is TGTGCCAGCAGCTTCCCTTCCGTCGGGGACTACGAGCAGTACTTC. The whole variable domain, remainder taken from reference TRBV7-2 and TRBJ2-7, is GAGVSQSPSNKVTEKGKDVELRCDPISGHTALYWYRQSLGQGLEFLIYFQGNSAPDKSGLPSDRFSAERTGGSVSTLTIQRTQQEDSAVYLCASSFPSVGDYEQYFGPGTRLTVT.

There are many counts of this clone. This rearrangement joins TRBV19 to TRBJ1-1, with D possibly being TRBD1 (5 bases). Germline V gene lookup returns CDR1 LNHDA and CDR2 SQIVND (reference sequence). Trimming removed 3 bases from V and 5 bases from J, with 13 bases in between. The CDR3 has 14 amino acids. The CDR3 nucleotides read TGTGCCAGTAGTATGTTGGGGGAGGTTACTGAAGCTTTCTTT. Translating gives CASSMLGEVTEAFF.

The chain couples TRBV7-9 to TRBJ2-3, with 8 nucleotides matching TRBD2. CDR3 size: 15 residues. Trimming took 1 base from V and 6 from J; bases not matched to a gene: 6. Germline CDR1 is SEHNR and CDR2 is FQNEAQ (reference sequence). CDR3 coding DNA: TGTGCCAGCAGCTTAGAACGCGGGAGGAGCGATACGCAGTATTTT. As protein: CASSLERGRSDTQYF.

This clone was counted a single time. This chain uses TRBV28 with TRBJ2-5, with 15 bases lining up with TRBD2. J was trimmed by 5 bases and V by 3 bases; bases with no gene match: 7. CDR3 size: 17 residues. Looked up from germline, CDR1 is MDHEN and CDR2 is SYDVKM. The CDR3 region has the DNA TGTGCCAGCAGTTTTAGGACTAGCGGGGGGGCTTGGGAGACCCAGTACTTC. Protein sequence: CASSFRTSGGAWETQYF.

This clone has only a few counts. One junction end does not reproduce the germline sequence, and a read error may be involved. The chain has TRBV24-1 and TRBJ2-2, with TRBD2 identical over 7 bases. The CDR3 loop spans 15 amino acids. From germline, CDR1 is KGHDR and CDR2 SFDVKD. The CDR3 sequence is CAPSGGGTESGELFF. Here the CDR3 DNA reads TGTGCCCCCAGTGGGGGGGGGACCGAGTCCGGGGAGCTGTTTTTT.

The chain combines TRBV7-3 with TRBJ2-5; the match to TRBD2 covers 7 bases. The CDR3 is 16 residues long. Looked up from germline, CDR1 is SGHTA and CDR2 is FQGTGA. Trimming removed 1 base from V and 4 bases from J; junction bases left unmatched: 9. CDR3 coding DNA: TGTGCCAGCAGCTTAAATGAGGCGGGAGCGGGAGAGACCCAGTACTTC. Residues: CASSLNEAGAGETQYF. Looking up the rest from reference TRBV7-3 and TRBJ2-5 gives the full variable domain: GAGVSQTPSNKVTEKGKYVELRCDPISGHTALYWYRQSLGQGPEFLIYFQGTGAADDSGLPNDRFFAVRPEGSVSTLKIQRTERGDSAVYLCASSLNEAGAGETQYFGPGTRLLVL.

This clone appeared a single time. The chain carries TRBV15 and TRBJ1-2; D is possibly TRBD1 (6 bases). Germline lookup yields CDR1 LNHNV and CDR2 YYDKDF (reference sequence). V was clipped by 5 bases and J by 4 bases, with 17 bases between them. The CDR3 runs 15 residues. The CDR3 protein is CATSHNRDPSYGYTF. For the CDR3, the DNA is TGTGCCACCAGCCACAACAGGGATCCCTCCTATGGCTACACCTTC.

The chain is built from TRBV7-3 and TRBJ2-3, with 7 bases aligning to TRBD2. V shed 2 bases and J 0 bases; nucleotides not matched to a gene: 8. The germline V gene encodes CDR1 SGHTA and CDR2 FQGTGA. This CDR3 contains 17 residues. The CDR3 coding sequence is TGTGCCAGCAGCTTAGCGGGGGAAAGAACAAGCACAGATACGCAGTATTTT. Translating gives CASSLAGERTSTDTQYF.

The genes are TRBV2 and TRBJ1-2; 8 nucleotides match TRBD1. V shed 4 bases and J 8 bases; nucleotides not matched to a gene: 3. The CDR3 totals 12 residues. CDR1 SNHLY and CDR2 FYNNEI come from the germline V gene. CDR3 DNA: TGTGCCAGCAGTGGGACAGGGAGCGGCTACACCTTC. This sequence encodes CASSGTGSGYTF.

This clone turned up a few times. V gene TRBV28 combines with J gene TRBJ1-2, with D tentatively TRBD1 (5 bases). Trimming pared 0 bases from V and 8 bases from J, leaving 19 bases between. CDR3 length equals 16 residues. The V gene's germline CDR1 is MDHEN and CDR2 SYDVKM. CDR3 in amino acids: CASSLWTAVQVGGYTF. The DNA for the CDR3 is TGTGCCAGCAGTTTATGGACAGCTGTGCAAGTAGGGGGCTACACCTTC.

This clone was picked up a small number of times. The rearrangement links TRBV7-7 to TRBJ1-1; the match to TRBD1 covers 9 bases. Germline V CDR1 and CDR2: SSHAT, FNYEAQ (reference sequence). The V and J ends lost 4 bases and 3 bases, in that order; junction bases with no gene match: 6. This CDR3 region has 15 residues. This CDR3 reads CASSYGQGWDTEAFF. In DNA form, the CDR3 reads TGTGCCAGCAGCTATGGACAGGGGTGGGACACTGAAGCTTTCTTT.

The CDR3 DNA reads as TGTGCCAGTAGAGATCCTCCAGGCCGCTACACCTTC. Translated: CASRDPPGRYTF. This chain uses TRBV12-3 or TRBV12-4 with TRBJ1-2; no clear D gene. Trimming took off 9 bases at V and 9 bases at J, with 17 bases between the two ends. The CDR3 loop spans 12 amino acids.

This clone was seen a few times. The CDR3 DNA reads as TGTGCCAGCAGCGGTAGAGGAGGGGCAAGGGAAGAAAAACTGTTTTTT. Amino acids: CASSGRGGAREEKLFF. The chain is built from TRBV11-2 and TRBJ1-4; a possible D gene is TRBD1 (5 bases). The CDR3 spans 16 residues. Looked up from germline, CDR1 is SGHAT and CDR2 is FQNNGV. V lost 5 bases and J lost 8, with 21 bases in between.

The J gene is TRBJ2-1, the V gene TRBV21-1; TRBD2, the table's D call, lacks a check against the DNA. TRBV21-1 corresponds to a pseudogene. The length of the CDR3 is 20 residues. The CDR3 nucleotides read TGTGCCAGCGGGTCAGATCAGGCTAGCGGGAGCCGATTTCAAAACAATGAGCAGTTCTTC. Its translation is CASGSDQASGSRFQNNEQFF.

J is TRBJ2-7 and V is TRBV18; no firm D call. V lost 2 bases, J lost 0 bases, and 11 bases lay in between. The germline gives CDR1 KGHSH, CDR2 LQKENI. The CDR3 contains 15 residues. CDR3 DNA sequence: TGTGCCAGCTCACCAGCAGGTGCCCTCTCCTACGAGCAGTACTTC. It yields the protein CASSPAGALSYEQYF. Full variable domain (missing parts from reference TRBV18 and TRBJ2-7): NAGVMQNPRHLVRRRGQEARLRCSPMKGHSHVYWYRQLPEEGLKFMVYLQKENIIDESGMPKERFSAEFPKEGPSILRIQQVVRGDSAAYFCASSPAGALSYEQYFGPGTRLTVT.